The sequence of this T cell receptor beta chain was determined in a study of T cell responses to AZD1222 COVID-19 vaccine. The CDR3 sequence is 13 residues long. Germline lookup yields CDR1 DFQATT and CDR2 SNEGSKA (reference sequence). Trimming took off 3 bases at V and 2 bases at J, with 10 bases between the two ends. The data were produced by immunoSEQ multiplex PCR, yet TCRdb's version contains in-frame clones alone and is incomplete. This sample has more than 150,000 clones, with about 86% found just once. Specimen: peripheral blood, collected on day 0 of AZD1222 vaccination. This chain joins TRBV20-1 and TRBJ1-2, with a weak D call TRBD1 (5 bases). This sequence originates from an adult in good health. CDR3 DNA sequence: TGCAGTGCTAGTTATCAGGGAAACTATGGCTACACCTTC. As protein: CSASYQGNYGYTF.